The T cell receptor beta chain under discussion was sequenced for a study of T cell repertoires in cytomegalovirus infection. Study overall: Selection of CMV epitopes for the study included recently identified HLA-C-restricted and well-studied HLA-B-restricted ones. Public TCR beta signatures indicated both CMV infection and matching HLA type.

TCRdb re-analysed the reads in MiXCR, keeping a single row per CDR3 protein. The sample shows about 920,000 distinct CDR3 sequences, 31% of them seen only once. Concerning this clonotype: Its specificity is not known.

Sample: cultured CD8+ T cells from PBMCs, taken from culture after CMV antigen stimulation. This TCR was recovered from a human donor in good health (CMV status not recorded). Some clones in this sample may be carry-over from other donors' samples.

The CDR3 nucleotides are TGTGCCAGCAGTTTATCTCAGGTACTAGCGTTGGGCAATGAGCAGTTCTTC. Translated, it gives CASSLSQVLALGNEQFF. The chain uses TRBV27 and TRBJ2-1, with TRBD2 identical over 7 bases. Germline V CDR1 and CDR2: MNHEY, SMNVEV (reference sequence). This CDR3 has 17 amino acids. V was pared by 0 bases and J by 6 bases, with 11 bases of the junction left unmatched.